These T cell receptor beta chains were read from a single sample in a study of human T cells and chemical hapten exposure. TCRdb re-called the RACE reads with MiXCR, one entry per CDR3 protein. This table holds 240,000 or so distinct CDR3 sequences, roughly 8.9% found once. The specimen was whole blood, collected in connection with sensitization to the hapten diphenylcyclopropenone (DPC). The source of these receptors is a woman in her thirties or forties with alopecia areata. Some clones in this sample may be carry-over from other donors' samples. CDR3s include the opening cysteine and the closing phenylalanine or tryptophan. The D gene is left open where the match is weak. Clone size is stated in some rows and not others, as once, few, many or a class when expanded.

d_gene	v_gene	abundance	j_gene	CDR3aa	CDR3nt
TRBD2	TRBV7-2	few	TRBJ2-2	CASGRASTGELFF	TGTGCCAGCGGGAGGGCCAGCACCGGGGAGCTGTTTTTT
NA	TRBV6-6	few	TRBJ2-5	CASSYSGGGETQYF	TGTGCCAGCAGTTACTCGGGAGGGGGCGAGACCCAGTACTTC
NA	TRBV7-2	many	TRBJ2-7	CASSPSQSETEQYF	TGTGCCAGCAGCCCCAGTCAGTCAGAGACCGAGCAGTACTTC
NA	TRBV7-8	NA	TRBJ2-7	CASSTGRDEQYF	TGTGCCAGCAGCACTGGACGGGACGAGCAGTACTTC
TRBD1	TRBV6-2/TRBV6-3	few	TRBJ1-5	CASSSIPDRGPQPQHF	TGTGCCAGCAGTTCCATTCCCGACAGGGGGCCTCAGCCCCAGCATTTT
NA	TRBV9	NA	TRBJ1-2	CASSAGRPTNYGYTF	TGTGCCAGCAGCGCCGGCCGTCCCACTAACTATGGCTACACCTTC
NA	TRBV20-1	few	TRBJ1-2	CGSDLNYGYTF	TGCGGTTCCGACCTGAACTATGGCTACACCTTC
TRBD2	TRBV12-3/TRBV12-4	NA	TRBJ2-7	CASTKGTSGRAPYEQYF	TGTGCCAGCACCAAGGGGACTAGCGGGAGGGCCCCCTACGAGCAGTACTTC
NA	TRBV7-3	NA	TRBJ2-5	CASSSYRQETQYF	TGTGCCAGCAGCTCGTACCGGCAAGAGACCCAGTACTTC
TRBD2	TRBV25-1	few	TRBJ2-1	CASSGSGGPYNEQFF	TGTGCCAGCAGTGGTTCGGGAGGGCCTTACAATGAGCAGTTCTTC
TRBD2	TRBV7-3	NA	TRBJ2-1	CASSFLGLAGVEQFF	TGTGCCAGCAGCTTCTTGGGACTAGCGGGAGTGGAGCAGTTCTTC
NA	TRBV6-5	few	TRBJ2-7	CASRRDMGYEQYF	TGTGCCAGCAGGAGGGACATGGGCTACGAGCAGTACTTC
TRBD2	TRBV29-1	NA	TRBJ2-7	CSATGAGEYEQYF	TGCAGCGCCACTGGGGCGGGAGAGTACGAGCAGTACTTC
NA	TRBV6-5	NA	TRBJ2-3	CASSSTRWGTDTQYF	TGTGCCAGCAGTTCCACCCGTTGGGGCACAGATACGCAGTATTTT